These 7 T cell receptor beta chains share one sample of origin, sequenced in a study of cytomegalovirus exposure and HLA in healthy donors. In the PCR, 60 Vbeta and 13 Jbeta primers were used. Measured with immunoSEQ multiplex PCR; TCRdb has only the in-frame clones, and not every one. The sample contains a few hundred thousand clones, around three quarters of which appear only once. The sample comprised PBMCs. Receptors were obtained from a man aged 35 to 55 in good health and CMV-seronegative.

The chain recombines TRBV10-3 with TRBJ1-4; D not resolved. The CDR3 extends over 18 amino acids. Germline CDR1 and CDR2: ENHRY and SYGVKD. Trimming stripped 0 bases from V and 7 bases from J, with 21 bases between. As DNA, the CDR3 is TGTGCCATCAGTGAGTCGGGATCGGGGAGGGTTACCGGTGAAAAACTGTTTTTT. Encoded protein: CAISESGSGRVTGEKLFF.

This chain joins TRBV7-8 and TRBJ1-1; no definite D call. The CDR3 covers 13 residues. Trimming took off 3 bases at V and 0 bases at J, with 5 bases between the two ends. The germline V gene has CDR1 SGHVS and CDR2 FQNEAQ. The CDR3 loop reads CASSFYVNTEAFF. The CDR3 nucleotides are TGTGCCAGCAGCTTCTACGTGAACACTGAAGCTTTCTTT.

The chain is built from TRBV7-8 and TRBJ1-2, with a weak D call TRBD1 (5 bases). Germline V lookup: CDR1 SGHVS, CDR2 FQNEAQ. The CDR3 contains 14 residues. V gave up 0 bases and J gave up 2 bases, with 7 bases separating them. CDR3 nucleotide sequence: TGTGCCAGCAGCTTAGCCGGGGGGAACTATGGCTACACCTTC. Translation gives CASSLAGGNYGYTF.

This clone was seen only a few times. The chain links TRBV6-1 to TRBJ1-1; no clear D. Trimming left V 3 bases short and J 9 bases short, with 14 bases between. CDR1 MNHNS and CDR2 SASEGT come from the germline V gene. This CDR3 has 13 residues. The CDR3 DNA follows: TGTGCCAGCAGTGACCGGGGATACTCTAAAGCTTTCTTT. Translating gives CASSDRGYSKAFF.

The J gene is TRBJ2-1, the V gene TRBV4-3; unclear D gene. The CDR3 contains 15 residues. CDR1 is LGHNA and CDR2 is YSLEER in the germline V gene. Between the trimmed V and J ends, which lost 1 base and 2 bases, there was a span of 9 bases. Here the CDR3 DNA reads TGCGCCAGCAGCCAAGTTCGGAGCCCCTACAATGAGCAGTTCTTC. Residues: CASSQVRSPYNEQFF.

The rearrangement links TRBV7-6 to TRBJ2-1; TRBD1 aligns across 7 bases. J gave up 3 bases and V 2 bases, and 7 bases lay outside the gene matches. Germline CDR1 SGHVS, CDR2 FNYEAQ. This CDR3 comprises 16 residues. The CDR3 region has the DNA TGTGCCAGCAGCTTATTGAGGGACAGCCACTACAATGAGCAGTTCTTC. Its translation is CASSLLRDSHYNEQFF.

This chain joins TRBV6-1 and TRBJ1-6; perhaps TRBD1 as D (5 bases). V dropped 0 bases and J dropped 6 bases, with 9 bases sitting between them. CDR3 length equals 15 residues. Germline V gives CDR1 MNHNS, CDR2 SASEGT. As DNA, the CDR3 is TGTGCCAGCAGTGAAGCTCCAGGGTCTAATTCACCCCTCCACTTT. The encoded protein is CASSEAPGSNSPLHF.